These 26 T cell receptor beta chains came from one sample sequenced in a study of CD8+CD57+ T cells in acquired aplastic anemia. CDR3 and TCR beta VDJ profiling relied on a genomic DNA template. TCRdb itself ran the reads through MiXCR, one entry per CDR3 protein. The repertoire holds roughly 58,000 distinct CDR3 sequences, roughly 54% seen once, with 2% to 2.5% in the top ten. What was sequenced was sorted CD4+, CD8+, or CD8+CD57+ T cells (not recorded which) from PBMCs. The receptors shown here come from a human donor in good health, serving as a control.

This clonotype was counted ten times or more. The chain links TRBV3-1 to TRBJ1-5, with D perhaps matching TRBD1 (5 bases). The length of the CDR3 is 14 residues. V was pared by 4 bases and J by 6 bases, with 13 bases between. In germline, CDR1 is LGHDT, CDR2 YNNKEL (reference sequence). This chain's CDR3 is CASSRAGSIQPQHF. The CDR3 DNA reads TGTGCCAGCAGCCGAGCAGGGTCCATTCAGCCCCAGCATTTT.

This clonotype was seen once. This CDR3 reads CATSSSTSGTNNEQFF. DNA of the CDR3: TGTGCCACCAGCAGCTCGACTAGCGGGACCAACAATGAGCAGTTCTTC. The chain carries TRBV24-1 and TRBJ2-1, with 11 bases aligning to TRBD2. Germline loops: CDR1 KGHDR, CDR2 SFDVKD. CDR3 size: 16 residues. V trimming: 7 bases; J trimming: 5 bases; junction bases outside the gene matches: 9.

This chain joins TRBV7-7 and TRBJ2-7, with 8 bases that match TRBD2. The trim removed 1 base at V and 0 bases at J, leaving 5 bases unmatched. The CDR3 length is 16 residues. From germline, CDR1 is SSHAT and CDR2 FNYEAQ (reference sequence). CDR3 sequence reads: CASSLEGSGASYEQYF. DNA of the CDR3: TGTGCCAGCAGCTTAGAAGGTAGCGGGGCCTCCTACGAGCAGTACTTC.

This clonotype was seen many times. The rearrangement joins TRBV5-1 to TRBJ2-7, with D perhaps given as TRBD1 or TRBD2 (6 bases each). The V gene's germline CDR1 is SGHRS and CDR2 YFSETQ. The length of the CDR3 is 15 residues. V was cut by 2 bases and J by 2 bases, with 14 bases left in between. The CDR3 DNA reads TGCGCCAGCAGCTTCGCGGGACACCCAACCTACGAGCAGTACTTC. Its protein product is CASSFAGHPTYEQYF.

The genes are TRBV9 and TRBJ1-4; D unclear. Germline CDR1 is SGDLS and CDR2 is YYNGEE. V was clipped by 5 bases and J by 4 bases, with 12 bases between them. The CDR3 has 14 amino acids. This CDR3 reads CASSRSLGNEKLFF. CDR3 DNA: TGTGCCAGCAGTCGAAGTTTAGGTAATGAAAAACTGTTTTTT.

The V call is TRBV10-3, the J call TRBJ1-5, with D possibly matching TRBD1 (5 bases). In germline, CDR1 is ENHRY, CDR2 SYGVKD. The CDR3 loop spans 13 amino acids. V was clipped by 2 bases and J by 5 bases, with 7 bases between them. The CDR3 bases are TGTGCCATCAGTGAGAGGGGTTATCAGCCCCAGCATTTT. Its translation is CAISERGYQPQHF.

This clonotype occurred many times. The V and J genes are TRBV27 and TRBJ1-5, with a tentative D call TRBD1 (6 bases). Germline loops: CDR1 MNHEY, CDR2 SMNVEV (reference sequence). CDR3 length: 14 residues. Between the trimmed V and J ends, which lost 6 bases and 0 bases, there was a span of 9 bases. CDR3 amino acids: CASRRTASNQPQHF. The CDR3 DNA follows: TGTGCCAGCAGAAGGACAGCTAGCAATCAGCCCCAGCATTTT.

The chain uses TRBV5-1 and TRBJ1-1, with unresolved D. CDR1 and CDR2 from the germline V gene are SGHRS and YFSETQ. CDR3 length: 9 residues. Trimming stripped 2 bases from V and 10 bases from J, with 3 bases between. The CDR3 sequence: CASSFVAFF. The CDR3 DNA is TGCGCCAGCAGCTTCGTAGCTTTCTTT.

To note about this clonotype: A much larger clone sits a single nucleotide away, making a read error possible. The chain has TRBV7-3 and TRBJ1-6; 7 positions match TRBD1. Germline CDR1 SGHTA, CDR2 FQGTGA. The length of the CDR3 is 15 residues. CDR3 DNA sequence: TGTACCAGCAGCTTAGAGGGACAGAATAATTCACCCCCCCACTTT. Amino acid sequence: CTSSLEGQNNSPPHF.

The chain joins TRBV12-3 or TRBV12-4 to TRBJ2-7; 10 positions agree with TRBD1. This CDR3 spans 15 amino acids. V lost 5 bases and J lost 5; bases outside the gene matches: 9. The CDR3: CASSGPGQGTNEQYF. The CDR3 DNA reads TGTGCCAGCAGTGGCCCGGGACAGGGGACAAACGAGCAGTACTTC.

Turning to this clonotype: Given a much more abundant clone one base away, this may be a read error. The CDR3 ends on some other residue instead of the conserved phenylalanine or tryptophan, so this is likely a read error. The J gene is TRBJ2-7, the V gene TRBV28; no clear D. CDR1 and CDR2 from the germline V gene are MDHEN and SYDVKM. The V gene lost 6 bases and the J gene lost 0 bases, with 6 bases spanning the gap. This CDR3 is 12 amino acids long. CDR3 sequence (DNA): TGTGCCAGCAGAGGCAGCTCCTACGAGCAGTACCTC. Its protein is CASRGSSYEQYL.

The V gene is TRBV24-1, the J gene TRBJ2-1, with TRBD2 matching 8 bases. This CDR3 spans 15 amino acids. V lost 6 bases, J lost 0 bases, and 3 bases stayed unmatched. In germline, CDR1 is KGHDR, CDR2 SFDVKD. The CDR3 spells CATSISGSSYNEQFF. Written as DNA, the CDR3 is TGTGCCACCAGTATAAGCGGGAGCTCCTACAATGAGCAGTTCTTC.

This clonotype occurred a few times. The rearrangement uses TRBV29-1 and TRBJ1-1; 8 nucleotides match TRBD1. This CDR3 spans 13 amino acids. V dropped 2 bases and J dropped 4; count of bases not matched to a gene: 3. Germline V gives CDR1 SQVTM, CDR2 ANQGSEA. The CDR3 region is CSVETGGPTEAFF. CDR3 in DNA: TGCAGCGTTGAAACAGGGGGTCCCACTGAAGCTTTCTTT.

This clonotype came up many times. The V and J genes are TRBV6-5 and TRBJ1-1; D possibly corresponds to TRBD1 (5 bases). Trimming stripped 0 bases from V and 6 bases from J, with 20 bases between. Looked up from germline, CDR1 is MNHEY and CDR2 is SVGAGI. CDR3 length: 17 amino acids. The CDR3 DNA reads TGTGCCAGCAGTTACTCGAGCCAGGGAGTACGGGGCGCTGAAGCTTTCTTT. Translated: CASSYSSQGVRGAEAFF.

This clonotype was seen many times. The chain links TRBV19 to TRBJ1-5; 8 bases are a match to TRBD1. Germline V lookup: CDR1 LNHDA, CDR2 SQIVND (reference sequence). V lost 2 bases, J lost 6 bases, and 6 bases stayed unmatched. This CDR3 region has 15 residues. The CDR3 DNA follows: TGTGCCAGTAGTATACCCCCCCAGGGGGCTCAGCCCCAGCATTTT. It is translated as CASSIPPQGAQPQHF.

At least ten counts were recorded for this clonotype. As DNA, the CDR3 is TGTGCCAGCTCGATGGGCAGGAACACTGAAGCTTTCTTT. Encoded protein: CASSMGRNTEAFF. This rearrangement joins TRBV18 to TRBJ1-1; D remains ambiguous. CDR1 and CDR2 (germline): KGHSH, LQKENI. This CDR3 contains 13 residues. Trimming removed 6 bases from V and 1 base from J, with 9 bases in between.

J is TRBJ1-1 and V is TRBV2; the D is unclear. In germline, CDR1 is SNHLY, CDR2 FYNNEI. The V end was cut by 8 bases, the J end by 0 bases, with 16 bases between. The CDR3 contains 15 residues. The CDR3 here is CASLKDVLMNTEAFF. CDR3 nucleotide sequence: TGTGCCAGCCTGAAGGACGTACTGATGAACACTGAAGCTTTCTTT. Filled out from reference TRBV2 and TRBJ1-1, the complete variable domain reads EPEVTQTPSHQVTQMGQEVILRCVPISNHLYFYWYRQILGQKVEFLVSFYNNEISEKSEIFDDQFSVERPDGSNFTLKIRSTKLEDSAMYFCASLKDVLMNTEAFFGQGTRLTVV.

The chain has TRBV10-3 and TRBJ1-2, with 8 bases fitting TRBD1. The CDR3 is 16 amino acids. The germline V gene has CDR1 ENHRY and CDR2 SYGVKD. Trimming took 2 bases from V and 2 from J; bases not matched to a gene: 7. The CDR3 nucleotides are TGTGCCATCAGTGAGCGCGGACAGGGCGGCAACTATGGCTACACCTTC. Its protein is CAISERGQGGNYGYTF.

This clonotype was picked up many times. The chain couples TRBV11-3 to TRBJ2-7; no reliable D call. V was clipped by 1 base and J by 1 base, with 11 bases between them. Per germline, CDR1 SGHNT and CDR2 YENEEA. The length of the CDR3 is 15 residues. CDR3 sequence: CASSLGGARSYEQYF. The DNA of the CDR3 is TGTGCCAGCAGCTTAGGGGGTGCGCGGTCCTACGAGCAGTACTTC.

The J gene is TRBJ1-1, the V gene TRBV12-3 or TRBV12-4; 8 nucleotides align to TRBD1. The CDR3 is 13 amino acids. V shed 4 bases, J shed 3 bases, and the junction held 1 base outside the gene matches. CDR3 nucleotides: TGTGCCAGCAGTTGGACAGGGTACACTGAAGCTTTCTTT. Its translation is CASSWTGYTEAFF.

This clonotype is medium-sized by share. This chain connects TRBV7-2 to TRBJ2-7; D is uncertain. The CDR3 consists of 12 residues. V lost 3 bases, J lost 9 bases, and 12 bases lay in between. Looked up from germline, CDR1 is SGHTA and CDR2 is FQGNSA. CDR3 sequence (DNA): TGTGCCAGCAGCTTCTTGGCGACCAGGCAGTACTTC. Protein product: CASSFLATRQYF.

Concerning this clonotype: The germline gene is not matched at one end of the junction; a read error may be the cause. CDR3 residues: CASSLAELF. CDR3 coding DNA: TGTGCCAGCAGCTTAGCTGAGCTCTTC. The chain has TRBV7-9 and TRBJ2-1, with D unclear. Germline values: CDR1 SEHNR, CDR2 FQNEAQ (reference sequence). This CDR3 is 9 amino acids long.

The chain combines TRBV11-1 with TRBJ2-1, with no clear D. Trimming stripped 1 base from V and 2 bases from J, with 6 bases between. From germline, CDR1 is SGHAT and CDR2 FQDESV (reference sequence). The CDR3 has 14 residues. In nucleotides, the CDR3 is TGTGCCAGCAGCTTAGGGCAGCCCTACAATGAGCAGTTCTTC. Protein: CASSLGQPYNEQFF.

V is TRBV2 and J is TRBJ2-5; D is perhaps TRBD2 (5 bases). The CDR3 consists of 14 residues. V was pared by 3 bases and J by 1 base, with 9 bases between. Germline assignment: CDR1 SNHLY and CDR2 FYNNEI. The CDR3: CASSDRGRQETQYF. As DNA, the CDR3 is TGTGCCAGCAGTGACAGAGGGCGCCAAGAGACCCAGTACTTC.

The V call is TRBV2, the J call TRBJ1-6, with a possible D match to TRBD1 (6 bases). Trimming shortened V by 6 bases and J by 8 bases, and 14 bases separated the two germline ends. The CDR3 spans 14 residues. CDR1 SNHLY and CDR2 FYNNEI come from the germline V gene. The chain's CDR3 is CASRGGGPDSPLHF. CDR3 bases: TGTGCCAGCAGGGGGGGCGGTCCAGATTCACCCCTCCACTTT.

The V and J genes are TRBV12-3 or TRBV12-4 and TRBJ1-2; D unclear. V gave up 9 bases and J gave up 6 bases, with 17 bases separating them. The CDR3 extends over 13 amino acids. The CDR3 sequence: CASSAPFSHGYTF. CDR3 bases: TGTGCCAGTTCAGCCCCTTTCTCACATGGCTACACCTTC.